The 13 T cell receptor beta chains below were found in one sample sequenced in a study of spatial heterogeneity in lung cancer. TCRdb recomputed calls from the 5' RACE reads with MiXCR, one row per CDR3 protein. The profile shows about 12,000 distinct CDR3 sequences, over 11% of them singletons. Time point meaning: sample taken at primary tumor resection. Without sorting, whole RNA was sequenced from tumor, nontumor lung or frozen PBMC. The source was PBMCs, collected at surgery. The receptors originated from a female donor with early-stage non-small cell lung cancer.

By its share, this clonotype is medium-sized. The V call is TRBV29-1, the J call TRBJ2-7, with a weak D call TRBD2 (6 bases). Looked up from germline, CDR1 is SQVTM and CDR2 is ANQGSEA. The CDR3 totals 13 residues. The V and J ends lost 7 bases and 0 bases respectively, with 13 bases between them. The CDR3 nucleotides read TGCAGCGCTCGGCCTAGCGCCTCCTACGAGCAGTACTTC. Protein sequence: CSARPSASYEQYF.

At least ten counts were recorded for this clonotype. The V call is TRBV10-3, the J call TRBJ2-5; 12 bases fit TRBD2. Per the germline V gene, CDR1 is ENHRY and CDR2 is SYGVKD. This CDR3 comprises 15 residues. V was clipped by 2 bases and J by 5 bases; unmatched bases: 3. The CDR3 sequence is CAISEASGGGETQYF. For the CDR3, the DNA is TGTGCCATCAGTGAGGCTAGCGGGGGGGGCGAGACCCAGTACTTC.

This clonotype rates as medium-sized. The V and J genes are TRBV15 and TRBJ2-1; 11 bases agree with TRBD2. Per germline, CDR1 LNHNV and CDR2 YYDKDF (reference sequence). J gave up 3 bases and V 2 bases, and 6 bases lay outside the gene matches. CDR3 length: 17 amino acids. CDR3 nucleotides: TGTGCCACCAGCAGAAAGGGAGGGACTAGCGGCTACAATGAGCAGTTCTTC. As protein: CATSRKGGTSGYNEQFF.

This clonotype occurred many times. The chain combines TRBV7-6 with TRBJ2-2; 9 positions agree with TRBD2. CDR1 is SGHVS and CDR2 is FNYEAQ in the germline V gene. J gave up 2 bases and V 3 bases, and 1 base lay outside the gene matches. The CDR3 length is 15 residues. CDR3 protein: CASSFLAGNTGELFF. The CDR3 coding sequence is TGTGCCAGCAGCTTCCTAGCGGGAAACACCGGGGAGCTGTTTTTT.

The genes are TRBV29-1 and TRBJ1-1, with D maybe TRBD1 (5 bases). Per the germline V gene, CDR1 is SQVTM and CDR2 is ANQGSEA. The V and J ends lost 6 bases and 5 bases respectively, with 19 bases between them. CDR3 length: 14 residues. CDR3 protein: CSVKLWGGGTEAFF. The CDR3 nucleotides are TGCAGCGTGAAGCTATGGGGGGGAGGGACTGAAGCTTTCTTT.

This clonotype is medium-sized. V and J are TRBV12-3 or TRBV12-4 and TRBJ2-1; possibly TRBD1 for D (5 bases). The CDR3 runs to 14 residues. V lost 3 bases to trimming and J lost 9 bases, with 15 bases between them. The CDR3: CASSFSLGRTEQFF. DNA of the CDR3: TGTGCCAGCAGTTTCTCTCTGGGGCGAACTGAGCAGTTCTTC.

The sample holds a few counts of this clonotype. This chain links TRBV29-1 with TRBJ2-1, with TRBD2 identical over 8 bases. V lost 3 bases, J lost 7 bases, and 8 bases stayed unmatched. Germline V gene data show CDR1 as SQVTM and CDR2 as ANQGSEA. CDR3 length: 14 amino acids. The CDR3 sequence is CSVDKRGHQNEQFF. As DNA, the CDR3 is TGCAGCGTTGATAAGCGGGGGCACCAAAATGAGCAGTTCTTC.

This clonotype was seen ten or more times. This chain uses TRBV12-5 with TRBJ2-1; D not certain. Germline assignment: CDR1 LGHNT and CDR2 FRNRAP. The V and J ends lost 9 bases and 11 bases respectively, with 14 bases between them. The CDR3 totals 11 residues. The CDR3 DNA is TGTGCTAGCGGGTTATGGGAAAAGCAGTTCTTC. The encoded protein is CASGLWEKQFF.

This clonotype has just a few counts. The chain links TRBV18 to TRBJ2-1, with D perhaps TRBD1 (6 bases). The V gene lost 3 bases and the J gene lost 8 bases, with 14 bases spanning the gap. The germline V gene encodes CDR1 KGHSH and CDR2 LQKENI. The CDR3 is 14 residues long. As DNA, the CDR3 is TGTGCCAGCTCACCCTCCTCAGGGGTCGATGAGCAGTTCTTC. Translation: CASSPSSGVDEQFF. Supplemented by reference TRBV18 and TRBJ2-1, the full variable domain reads NAGVMQNPRHLVRRRGQEARLRCSPMKGHSHVYWYRQLPEEGLKFMVYLQKENIIDESGMPKERFSAEFPKEGPSILRIQQVVRGDSAAYFCASSPSSGVDEQFFGPGTRLTVL.

In its sample, this clonotype was seen many times. J is TRBJ2-3 and V is TRBV5-1, with D possibly TRBD1 on 5 matching bases. This CDR3 has 16 residues. V was shortened by 3 bases and J by 4 bases, with 18 bases between the two germline ends. Germline V gene lookup returns CDR1 SGHRS and CDR2 YFSETQ. CDR3 coding DNA: TGCGCCAGCAGCTCACCTGAAGCAGGGCTGGCAGATACGCAGTATTTT. This sequence encodes CASSSPEAGLADTQYF.

Judged by abundance, this clonotype is medium-sized (0.01 to 0.1%). V is TRBV7-2 and J is TRBJ1-5; D is uncertain. CDR3 length equals 14 residues. Germline V gives CDR1 SGHTA, CDR2 FQGNSA. The germline V and J ends were trimmed by 3 bases and 0 bases, with 6 bases remaining between them. CDR3 amino acids: CASSLQYSNQPQHF. For the CDR3, the DNA is TGTGCCAGCAGCTTGCAGTATAGCAATCAGCCCCAGCATTTT.

In this sample, this clonotype is medium-sized (0.01 to 0.1%). This chain links TRBV2 with TRBJ2-3; D gene uncertain. V lost 4 bases and J 6 bases, leaving 8 bases between the germline ends. The CDR3 is 12 amino acids. The germline CDR1 and CDR2 sequences are SNHLY and FYNNEI. The DNA for the CDR3 is TGTGCCAGCAGTGTTTTGCTGGATACGCAGTATTTT. Translated: CASSVLLDTQYF. The variable domain in full, completed from reference TRBV2 and TRBJ2-3, reads EPEVTQTPSHQVTQMGQEVILRCVPISNHLYFYWYRQILGQKVEFLVSFYNNEISEKSEIFDDQFSVERPDGSNFTLKIRSTKLEDSAMYFCASSVLLDTQYFGPGTRLTVL.

This clonotype is deemed medium-sized. The chain joins TRBV3-1 to TRBJ1-2, with 9 bases fitting TRBD1. CDR1 is LGHDT and CDR2 is YNNKEL in the germline V gene (reference sequence). V lost 4 bases, J lost 1 base, and 7 bases stayed unmatched. The CDR3 runs 16 residues. The CDR3 region has the DNA TGTGCCAGCAGCCCATCCGGGACAGGGAATAACTATGGCTACACCTTC. It codes for CASSPSGTGNNYGYTF.